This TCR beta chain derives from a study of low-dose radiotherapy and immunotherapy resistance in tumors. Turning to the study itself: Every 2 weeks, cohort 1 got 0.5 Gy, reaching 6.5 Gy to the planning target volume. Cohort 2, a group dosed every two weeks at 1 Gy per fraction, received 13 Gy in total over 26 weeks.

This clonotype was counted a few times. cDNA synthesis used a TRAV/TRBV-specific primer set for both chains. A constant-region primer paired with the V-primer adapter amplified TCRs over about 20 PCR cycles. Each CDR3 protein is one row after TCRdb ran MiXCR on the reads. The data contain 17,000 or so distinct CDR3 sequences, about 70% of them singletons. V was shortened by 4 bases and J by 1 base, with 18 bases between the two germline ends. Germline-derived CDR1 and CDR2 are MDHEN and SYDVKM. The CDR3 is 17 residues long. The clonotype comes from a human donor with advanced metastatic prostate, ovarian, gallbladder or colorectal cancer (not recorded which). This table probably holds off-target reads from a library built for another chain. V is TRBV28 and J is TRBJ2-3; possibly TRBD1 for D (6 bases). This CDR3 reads CASSSRPLRTGTDTQYF. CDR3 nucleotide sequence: TGTGCCAGCAGTTCGCGTCCGCTCCGGACAGGCACAGATACGCAGTATTTT.